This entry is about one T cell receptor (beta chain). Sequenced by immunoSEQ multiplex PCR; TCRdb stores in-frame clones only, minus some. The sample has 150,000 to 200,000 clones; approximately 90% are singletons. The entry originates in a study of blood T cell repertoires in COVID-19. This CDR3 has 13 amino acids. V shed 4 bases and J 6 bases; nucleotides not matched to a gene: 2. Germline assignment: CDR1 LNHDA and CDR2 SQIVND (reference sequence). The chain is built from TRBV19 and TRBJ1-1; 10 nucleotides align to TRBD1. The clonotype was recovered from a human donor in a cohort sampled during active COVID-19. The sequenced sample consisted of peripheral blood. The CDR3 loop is CASSRQGASEAFF. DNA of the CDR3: TGTGCCAGTAGTAGACAGGGGGCCTCTGAAGCTTTCTTT.